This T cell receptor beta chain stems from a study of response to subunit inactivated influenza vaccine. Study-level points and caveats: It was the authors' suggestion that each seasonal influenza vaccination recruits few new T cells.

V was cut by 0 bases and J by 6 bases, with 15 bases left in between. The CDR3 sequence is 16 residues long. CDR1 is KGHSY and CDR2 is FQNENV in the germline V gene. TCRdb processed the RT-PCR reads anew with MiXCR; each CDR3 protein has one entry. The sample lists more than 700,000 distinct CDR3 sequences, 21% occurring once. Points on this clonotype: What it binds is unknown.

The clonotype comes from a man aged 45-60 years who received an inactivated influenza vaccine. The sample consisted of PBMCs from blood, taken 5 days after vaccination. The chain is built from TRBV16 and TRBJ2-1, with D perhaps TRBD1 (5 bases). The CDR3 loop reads CASSQSKQVQPNEQFF. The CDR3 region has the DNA TGTGCCAGCAGCCAATCAAAACAGGTACAACCCAATGAGCAGTTCTTC.